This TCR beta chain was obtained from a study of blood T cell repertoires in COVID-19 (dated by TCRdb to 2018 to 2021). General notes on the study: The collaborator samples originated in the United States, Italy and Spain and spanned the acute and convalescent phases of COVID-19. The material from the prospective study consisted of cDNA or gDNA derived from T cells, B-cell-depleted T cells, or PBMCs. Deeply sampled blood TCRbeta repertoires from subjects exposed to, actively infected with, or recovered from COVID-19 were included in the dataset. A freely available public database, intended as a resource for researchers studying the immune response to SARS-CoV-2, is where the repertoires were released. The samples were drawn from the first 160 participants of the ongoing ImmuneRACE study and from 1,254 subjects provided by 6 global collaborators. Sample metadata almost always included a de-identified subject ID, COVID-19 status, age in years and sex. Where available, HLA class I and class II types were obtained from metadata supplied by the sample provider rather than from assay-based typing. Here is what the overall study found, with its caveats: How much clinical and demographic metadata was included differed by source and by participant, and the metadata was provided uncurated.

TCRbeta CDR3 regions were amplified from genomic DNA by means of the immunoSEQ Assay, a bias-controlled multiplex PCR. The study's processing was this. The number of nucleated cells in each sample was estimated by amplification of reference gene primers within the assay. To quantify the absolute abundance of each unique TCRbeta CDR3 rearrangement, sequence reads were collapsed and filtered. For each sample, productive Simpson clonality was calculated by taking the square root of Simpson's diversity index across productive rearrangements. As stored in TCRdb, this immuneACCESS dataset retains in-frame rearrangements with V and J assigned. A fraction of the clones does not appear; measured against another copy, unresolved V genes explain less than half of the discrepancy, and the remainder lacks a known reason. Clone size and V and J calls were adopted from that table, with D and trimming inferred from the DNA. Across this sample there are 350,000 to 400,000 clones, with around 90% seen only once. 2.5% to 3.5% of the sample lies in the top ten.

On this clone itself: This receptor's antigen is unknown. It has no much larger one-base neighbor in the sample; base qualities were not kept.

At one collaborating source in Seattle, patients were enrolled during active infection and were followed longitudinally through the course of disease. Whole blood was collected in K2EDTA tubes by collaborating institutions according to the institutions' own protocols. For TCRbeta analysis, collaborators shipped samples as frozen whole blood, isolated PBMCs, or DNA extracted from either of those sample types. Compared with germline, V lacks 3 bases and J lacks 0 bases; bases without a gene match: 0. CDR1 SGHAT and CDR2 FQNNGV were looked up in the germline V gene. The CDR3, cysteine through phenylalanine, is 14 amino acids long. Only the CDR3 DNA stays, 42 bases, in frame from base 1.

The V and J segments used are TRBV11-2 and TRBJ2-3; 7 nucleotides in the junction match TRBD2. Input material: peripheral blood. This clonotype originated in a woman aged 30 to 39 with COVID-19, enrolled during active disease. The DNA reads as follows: TGTGCCAGCAGCTTCGGGGGGAGCACAGATACGCAGTATTTT. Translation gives CASSFGGSTDTQYF. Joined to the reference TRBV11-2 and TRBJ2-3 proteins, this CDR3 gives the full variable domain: EAGVAQSPRYKIIEKRQSVAFWCNPISGHATLYWYQQILGQGPKLLIQFQNNGVVDDSQLPKDRFSAERLKGVDSTLKIQPAKLEDSAVYLCASSFGGSTDTQYFGPGTRLTVL.